The present T cell receptor beta chain was sequenced within a study of regulatory T cells in long-lasting Graves disease. Study summary: Graves' patients, diagnosed recently, had received antithyroid drugs under 3 months.

Construction of the TCR beta libraries employed iRepertoire HTBI primers in conjunction with Arm-PCR of CDR3 regions. TCRdb reprocessed the multiplex PCR reads with MiXCR, giving one entry per CDR3 protein. The table includes 400,000 to 500,000 distinct CDR3 sequences, around 15% detected once. The sample holds a few counts of this clonotype. The antigen is undetermined. The germline V gene has CDR1 SGHVS and CDR2 FQNEAQ. The V gene lost 4 bases and the J gene lost 4 bases, with 17 bases spanning the gap. The CDR3 totals 17 residues. Indicated time point: newly diagnosed GD, antithyroid drugs for less than 3 months. Scientists built the TCR library using RNA that was extracted from PBMCs. Regarding the study as a whole: A limited number of samples was an acknowledged limitation.

The same specimen was also included in a second study, on T cells in Graves' hyperthyroidism and ophthalmopathy. That work contributes: Graves' hyperthyroidism was deemed stable absent ophthalmopathy progression within 18 months. Initially, a first-round RT-PCR of the TCR CDR3 employed the HTBI primer set.

This receptor was obtained from a woman aged 45 to 65 with Graves disease. The sequenced sample was peripheral blood mononuclear cells (PBMCs), obtained at new diagnosis, from a patient treated with antithyroid drugs. This chain uses TRBV7-8 with TRBJ2-6, with D possibly matching TRBD1 (7 bases). This chain's CDR3 is CASSSGGRPKGANVLTF. The CDR3 nucleotides are TGTGCCAGCAGCTCAGGGGGGCGGCCCAAGGGGGCCAACGTCCTGACTTTC.